These 8 T cell receptor beta chains came from one sample sequenced in a study of beta chain features in type 1 diabetes (dated by TCRdb to the late 2010s). General findings and caveats noted by the study authors: Type 1 diabetes patients showed a moderate but significant shortening of TCRB CDR3 length in all four CD4+ subsets.

Libraries were constructed by the immunoSEQ multiplex PCR assay. The entire isolated RNA was reverse transcribed using the High Capacity cDNA Reverse Transcription Kit, and thus expressed TCRB transcripts were sequenced. This immuneACCESS table, as held by TCRdb, lists in-frame sequences with V and J called but not all clones. Of the missing ones, under half trace to an unresolved V gene in checked studies; the others have no known cause. The sample includes tens of thousands of clones, with about 48% observed a single time. The ten largest clones represent 0.1% to 0.15% of the sample. No antigen has been assigned to these receptors. Source material: stem cell memory CD4+ T cells from blood. This specimen's cell subset or site label, interpreted: stem cell-like memory CD4+ T cells. The receptor source for this set is a man under 40 with type 1 diabetes.

The rearrangement uses TRBV5-6 and TRBJ1-1; the D is unclear. CDR1 SGHDT and CDR2 YYEEEE come from the germline V gene. Deletions cut 0 bases from V and 1 base from J, with 4 bases between. This CDR3 region has 13 residues. The CDR3 region has the DNA TGTGCCAGCAGCTTGGACAGGAACACTGAAGCTTTCTTT. Translated, it gives CASSLDRNTEAFF.

This clone turned up a few times. The V gene is TRBV4-2, the J gene TRBJ2-1; weak D call: TRBD2 (6 bases). This CDR3 spans 16 amino acids. Germline CDR1 reads LGHNA; CDR2 reads YNFKEQ. Trimming cost V 1 base and J 11 bases, with 21 bases left between them. CDR3 sequence: CASSQVLRLARSQQFF. CDR3 sequence (DNA): TGTGCCAGCAGCCAAGTCTTACGGCTAGCGCGAAGCCAGCAGTTCTTC.

This clone was recorded a few times. The V gene is TRBV5-1, the J gene TRBJ2-1; 14 bases align to TRBD2. V shed 0 bases, J shed 7 bases, and the junction held 0 bases outside the gene matches. There are 15 residues in the CDR3. CDR1 and CDR2 (germline): SGHRS, YFSETQ. The CDR3: CASSLGTSGRNEQFF. The DNA for the CDR3 is TGCGCCAGCAGCTTGGGGACTAGCGGGAGGAATGAGCAGTTCTTC.

The rearrangement uses TRBV5-1 and TRBJ1-4; 9 positions match TRBD1. The CDR3 has 14 residues. V trimming: 4 bases; J trimming: 8 bases; junction bases outside the gene matches: 6. Germline-derived CDR1 and CDR2 are SGHRS and YFSETQ. The CDR3 loop is CASSQGQGNEKLFF. The CDR3 nucleotides are TGCGCCAGCAGCCAAGGACAGGGGAACGAAAAACTGTTTTTT.

This clone was counted a few times. The J gene is TRBJ2-2, the V gene TRBV29-1; 12 bases agree with TRBD2. This CDR3 is built from 16 residues. Trimming cost V 4 bases and J 2 bases; bases outside gene matches: 5. Germline-derived CDR1 and CDR2 are SQVTM and ANQGSEA. The CDR3 here is CSVATSGGSNTGELFF. The CDR3 coding sequence is TGCAGCGTTGCTACTAGCGGGGGGAGTAACACCGGGGAGCTGTTTTTT.

The V call is TRBV7-9, the J call TRBJ2-3; 7 bases map to TRBD1. Germline CDR1 and CDR2: SEHNR and FQNEAQ (reference sequence). This CDR3 comprises 15 residues. The trim removed 6 bases at V and 0 bases at J, leaving 6 bases unmatched. The CDR3 DNA reads TGTGCCAGCAGTAGGATACAGGGGAGCACAGATACGCAGTATTTT. Its translation is CASSRIQGSTDTQYF.

The chain uses TRBV28 and TRBJ2-1; perhaps TRBD1 as D (6 bases). This CDR3 has 15 amino acids. With 8 bases removed from V and 8 bases from J, the gap between germline ends came to 22 bases. CDR1 is MDHEN and CDR2 is SYDVKM in the germline V gene. The CDR3 DNA follows: TGTGCCAGCGCCTCAGGGGCGATCATCAGGCATGAGCAGTTCTTC. This sequence encodes CASASGAIIRHEQFF.

The CDR3 sequence is CSVGGALGQPQHF. CDR3 coding DNA: TGCAGCGTTGGCGGGGCCCTTGGACAGCCCCAGCATTTT. This rearrangement joins TRBV29-1 to TRBJ1-5; the D gene is possibly TRBD1 (5 bases). Trimming stripped 4 bases from V and 7 bases from J, with 14 bases between. The germline gives CDR1 SQVTM, CDR2 ANQGSEA. The CDR3 sequence is 13 residues long.